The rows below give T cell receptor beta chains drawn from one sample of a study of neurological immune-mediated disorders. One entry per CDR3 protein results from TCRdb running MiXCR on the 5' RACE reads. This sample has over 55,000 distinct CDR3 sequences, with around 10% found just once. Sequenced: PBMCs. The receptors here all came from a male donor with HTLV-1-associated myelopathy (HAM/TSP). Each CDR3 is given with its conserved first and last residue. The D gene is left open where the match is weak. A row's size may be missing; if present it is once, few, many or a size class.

TGTGCCAGCAGCCCCCGAATGGGTGAAAAACTGTTTTTT | CASSPRMGEKLFF | TRBV11-3 | - | TRBJ1-4 | -
TGTGCCACCAGCGGACAGGACCTAGTCAATCAGCCCCAGCATTTT | CATSGQDLVNQPQHF | TRBV15 | many | TRBJ1-5 | TRBD1
TGCAGCGTTGACGGGGGAGGGGGAGATACGCAGTATTTT | CSVDGGGGDTQYF | TRBV29-1 | many | TRBJ2-3 | -
TGTGCCAGCAGTAATCGACAGGGTGTGGCAGATACGCAGTATTTT | CASSNRQGVADTQYF | TRBV11-3 | many | TRBJ2-3 | TRBD1
TGTGCCAGCAGCTTAGTTGGAGGGGTCCGAGAGACCCAGTACTTC | CASSLVGGVRETQYF | TRBV11-2 | many | TRBJ2-5 | -
TGCGCCAGCAGCTTGGTAGGCCAAGAGACCCAGTACTTC | CASSLVGQETQYF | TRBV5-1 | many | TRBJ2-5 | -
TGTGCCAGCAGCCCAGGGTGGCGTGAAAAACTGTTTTTT | CASSPGWREKLFF | TRBV12-3/TRBV12-4 | many | TRBJ1-4 | -
TGTGCCAGCAGCGTAGACCCCCGGGGGGCAAGCAATGAGCAGTTCTTC | CASSVDPRGASNEQFF | TRBV9 | - | TRBJ2-1 | -
TGCGCCAGCAGCCAAGATCTAGCGGGGGGGCGGGAGCAGTACTTC | CASSQDLAGGREQYF | TRBV4-1 | few | TRBJ2-7 | TRBD2
TGTGCCAGCCGGCGCAGGGTCGAAGATACGCAGTATTTT | CASRRRVEDTQYF | TRBV2 | many | TRBJ2-3 | -
TGTGCCAGCAGTGATACACATGGGGATACGCAGTATTTT | CASSDTHGDTQYF | TRBV2 | many | TRBJ2-3 | -
TGCAGTGCTAGAGCCCCGCGGGGGGGCAAAAACGAGCAGTACTTC | CSARAPRGGKNEQYF | TRBV20-1 | many | TRBJ2-7 | TRBD2
TGCAGTGCGAGCCAAAACAGGGGACAAAGGTTGGCTTTCTTT | CSASQNRGQRLAFF | TRBV20-1 | many | TRBJ1-1 | TRBD1
TGTGCCAGCAGTTTATCGGACAGCACAGATACGCAGTATTTT | CASSLSDSTDTQYF | TRBV27 | many | TRBJ2-3 | -
TGTGCCAGCAGTTACTCGGAACGGCTCTATGGCTACACCTTC | CASSYSERLYGYTF | TRBV6-5 | many | TRBJ1-2 | -
TGTGCCAGCAGTTTGGACCCCGAAGAGACCCAGTACTTC | CASSLDPEETQYF | TRBV27 | many | TRBJ2-5 | -
TGTGCCAGCAGCCCATGGGACAGAAAGTCACAAGAGACCCAGTACTTC | CASSPWDRKSQETQYF | TRBV3-1 | many | TRBJ2-5 | TRBD1
TGTGCCAGCAGCCCAGACAGGGTGCAAACTGAAGCTTTCTTT | CASSPDRVQTEAFF | TRBV7-2 | many | TRBJ1-1 | TRBD1
TGTGCCAGCAGCCTAGGAGCGGATAAGAGAACCCAGTACTTC | CASSLGADKRTQYF | TRBV7-2 | many | TRBJ2-5 | -
TGCGCCAGCAGCTTACAGTCGGAGGGCTACGAGCAGTACTTC | CASSLQSEGYEQYF | TRBV5-1 | many | TRBJ2-7 | -
TGTGCCAGTAGTATAGACCCGGACAGTTCGAACACTGAAGCTTTCTTT | CASSIDPDSSNTEAFF | TRBV19 | few | TRBJ1-1 | -
TGTGCCAGCAGCTTAGGGGGGTCGAGCTCCTACAATGAGCAGTTCTTC | CASSLGGSSSYNEQFF | TRBV7-2 | few | TRBJ2-1 | -
TGCAGTGCTAATATGAGGGGTCGGGGGAGCAATCAGCCCCAGCATTTT | CSANMRGRGSNQPQHF | TRBV20-1 | many | TRBJ1-5 | -
TGTGCCAGCAGCCCGCGTGGAGCGGGGATGAGCTCCTACAATGAGCAGTTCTTC | CASSPRGAGMSSYNEQFF | TRBV7-3 | many | TRBJ2-1 | TRBD2
TGCAGTGCTACCTTCGGGGGCGCAGCTGGGGAGCTGTTTTTT | CSATFGGAAGELFF | TRBV20-1 | many | TRBJ2-2 | -
TGCGCCAGCAGCTTGGAAGGCCTTAACCCCCCCCTAGCCAAAAACATTCAGTACTTC | CASSLEGLNPPLAKNIQYF | TRBV5-1 | many | TRBJ2-4 | -
TGCGCCAGCAGTCAGCGGGGGACAGATACGCAGTATTTT | CASSQRGTDTQYF | TRBV5-1 | many | TRBJ2-3 | TRBD2
TGCGCCAGCTTGGAGGAGGGATCGGACACTGAAGCTTTCTTT | CASLEEGSDTEAFF | TRBV5-1 | - | TRBJ1-1 | -
TGTGCCAGCAGCCAGGACAAGACTAGCACAGATACGCAGTATTTT | CASSQDKTSTDTQYF | TRBV6-4 | many | TRBJ2-3 | -
TGTGCCAGCAGCCCTAGGCTAGCGGGGTTGGAGACCCAGTACTTC | CASSPRLAGLETQYF | TRBV6-5 | many | TRBJ2-5 | TRBD2
TGTGCCTGGAGCCCAGGAGACTATGGCTACACCTTC | CAWSPGDYGYTF | TRBV30 | once | TRBJ1-2 | -
TGTGCCAGCAGCTTAGCGCTGCGGGGGGGGAGTCCCTACGAGCAGTACTTC | CASSLALRGGSPYEQYF | TRBV7-9 | many | TRBJ2-7 | TRBD2
TGCGCCAGCAGCCAAGAGGCAGAAGGCACTGAAGCTTTCTTT | CASSQEAEGTEAFF | TRBV4-3 | many | TRBJ1-1 | -
TGTGCCAGCAGTTATCTGGCAGGGGAACAATATGGCTACACCTTC | CASSYLAGEQYGYTF | TRBV6-6 | many | TRBJ1-2 | -
TGCAGTGCTCTCCGTTCAACCACTGAAGCTTTCTTT | CSALRSTTEAFF | TRBV20-1 | many | TRBJ1-1 | -
TGTGCCACCAGCAGAGATCCGGGAGATGGGGCCAACGTCCTGACTTTC | CATSRDPGDGANVLTF | TRBV15 | many | TRBJ2-6 | -
TGCAGCGTGAGGACGGGGCCGAACACCGGGGAGCTGTTTTTT | CSVRTGPNTGELFF | TRBV29-1 | many | TRBJ2-2 | -
TGCAGTGCTAGGTCTCAAAGGGGGCGCTTCTACGAGCAGTACTTC | CSARSQRGRFYEQYF | TRBV20-1 | many | TRBJ2-7 | TRBD1
TGTGCCAGCAGCAGACAGAGATCCGGGACAGACTCCTACGAGCAGTACTTC | CASSRQRSGTDSYEQYF | TRBV28 | many | TRBJ2-7 | TRBD1
TGTGCCAGCAGCACACAGGAAAACACTGAAGCTTTCTTT | CASSTQENTEAFF | TRBV7-2 | many | TRBJ1-1 | -
TGCGCCAGCAGCTTGGTAGGCAGGGGCACTGAAGCTTTCTTT | CASSLVGRGTEAFF | TRBV5-1 | many | TRBJ1-1 | -
TGCAGCGCCCGGGGGGGTTGGGAGCAGTACTTC | CSARGGWEQYF | TRBV29-1 | many | TRBJ2-7 | TRBD2
TGCGCCAGCAGCCAAGGGCGTGGGGGCTCTGGGGCCAACGTCCTGACTTTC | CASSQGRGGSGANVLTF | TRBV4-3 | - | TRBJ2-6 | -
TGTGCCAGCAGTGGATGGAACACTGAAGCTTTCTTT | CASSGWNTEAFF | TRBV28 | medium-sized | TRBJ1-1 | -
TGCAGTGCTAGTGGCAGGCCCGATGAGCAGTTCTTC | CSASGRPDEQFF | TRBV20-1 | many | TRBJ2-1 | -
TGTGTCAGCAGCCCCGGACCGAAACCCTCTATCTATGGCTACACCTTC | CVSSPGPKPSIYGYTF | TRBV7-2 | - | TRBJ1-2 | -
TGCAGTGCTAGAAGGCCTAGCGGGTCCTACGAGCAGTACTTC | CSARRPSGSYEQYF | TRBV20-1 | many | TRBJ2-7 | TRBD2
TGTGCCAGCAGCGTACGGGGGGACGCTCAGCCCCAGCATTTT | CASSVRGDAQPQHF | TRBV9 | many | TRBJ1-5 | -
TGTGCCAGCAGCTTGACCCGGGGGGTTGGCTACAATGAGCAGTTCTTC | CASSLTRGVGYNEQFF | TRBV5-6 | many | TRBJ2-1 | TRBD2
TGTGCTAGCACGATATCGAACACCGGGGAGCTGTTTTTT | CASTISNTGELFF | TRBV7-7 | many | TRBJ2-2 | -
TGCAGTGCTAGAGAGTGGACTAGGGCCCATGAGCAGTTCTTC | CSAREWTRAHEQFF | TRBV20-1 | many | TRBJ2-1 | TRBD2
TGTGCCAGCAGAACGCTCGGACTGAACACTGAAGCTTTCTTT | CASRTLGLNTEAFF | TRBV28 | many | TRBJ1-1 | -
TGTGCCACCAGTGAAGGGGGGACAGGCGTGTATTTT | CATSEGGTGVYF | TRBV24-1 | many | TRBJ2-3 | TRBD1
TGTGCCAGCAGCAGTTTAGCGGGTGGCTACACCTTC | CASSSLAGGYTF | TRBV28 | many | TRBJ1-2 | -
TGTGCCAGCAGCCCCTTGGGGATGAAAGAGACCCAGTACTTC | CASSPLGMKETQYF | TRBV5-5 | many | TRBJ2-5 | -
TGTGCCAGCTCACCTGACAACAATCAGCCCCAGCATTTT | CASSPDNNQPQHF | TRBV18 | few | TRBJ1-5 | -
TGTGCCAGCAGCTTAGACGCCCAGGGATTT | CASSLDAQGF | TRBV7-9 | many | TRBJ2-3 | -
TGTGCCAGCAGCTTAGGATTTAGCGGGGAGACCCAGTACTTC | CASSLGFSGETQYF | TRBV11-2 | many | TRBJ2-5 | TRBD2
TGCGCCAGCAGCTTTGACAGTAACTATGACTACACCTTC | CASSFDSNYDYTF | TRBV5-1 | - | TRBJ1-2 | -